This T cell receptor (beta chain) appears in the sequencing data of a study of blood T cell repertoires in COVID-19. Only in-frame clones appear in the TCRdb table, and some are missing; sequencing was by immunoSEQ multiplex PCR. The sample includes 200,000 to 250,000 clones, around 80% of them seen just once. CDR3 length equals 15 residues. Trimming cost V 5 bases and J 2 bases; bases outside gene matches: 7. Germline values: CDR1 LNHNV, CDR2 YYDKDF (reference sequence). This clone was seen a handful of times. The origin of this receptor is a woman at least 80 years old with active or convalescent COVID-19. The rearrangement links TRBV15 to TRBJ2-7; 9 bases are a match to TRBD1. Sample: peripheral blood. The CDR3 loop is CATSGGQGGPYEQYF. The CDR3 DNA follows: TGTGCCACCAGCGGGGGACAGGGAGGACCCTACGAGCAGTACTTC.